This TCR beta chain was captured in a study of control samples from healthy donors and cancer patients. CDR3 length: 15 amino acids. Germline assignment: CDR1 SGHDN and CDR2 FVKESK. V lost 4 bases, J lost 2 bases, and 5 bases stayed unmatched. The method was immunoSEQ multiplex PCR; TCRdb's version includes in-frame clones alone and lacks a portion of them. Of more than 90,000 clones listed, 80% to 90% are singletons. This receptor was identified in a man younger than 45 in good health. Sequencing was done on a sample of blood. The chain has TRBV14 and TRBJ1-2, with 9 bases aligning to TRBD1. Written as DNA, the CDR3 is TGTGCCAGCAGCCCCCTAGACAGGGGGAACTATGGCTACACCTTC. It is translated as CASSPLDRGNYGYTF.